The 10 T cell receptor beta chains reported below all come from one sample, sequenced in a study of shared T cell receptors in the human thymus. Some clones are missing from TCRdb's copy, which holds only in-frame ones; the method was immunoSEQ multiplex PCR. The repertoire includes hundreds of thousands of clones, more than 85% of them detected once, and roughly 0.02% sits in the top ten. The sequenced material came from thymocytes. The receptors here all came from a human donor.

The V and J genes are TRBV30 and TRBJ1-2, with D possibly matching TRBD1 (6 bases). Germline CDR1 and CDR2: GTSNPN and SVGIG (reference sequence). V lost 1 base to trimming and J lost 8 bases, with 14 bases between them. This CDR3 comprises 13 residues. The CDR3 sequence is CAWSGTGARGYTF. CDR3 in DNA: TGTGCCTGGAGTGGGACGGGGGCTCGCGGCTACACCTTC.

V usage is TRBV6-5 and J usage is TRBJ1-1; no reliable D call. CDR3 size: 14 residues. V was pared by 7 bases and J by 1 base, with 13 bases between. Germline loops: CDR1 MNHEY, CDR2 SVGAGI. CDR3 amino acids: CASTPRSGNTEAFF. As DNA, the CDR3 is TGTGCCAGCACCCCAAGGTCCGGGAACACTGAAGCTTTCTTT.

V gene TRBV28 combines with J gene TRBJ2-7; D is unresolved. V was pared by 10 bases and J by 4 bases, with 17 bases between. This CDR3 is 13 amino acids long. Germline CDR1 reads MDHEN; CDR2 reads SYDVKM. The CDR3 coding sequence is TGTGCCACCGCGCCCTGGCGGTTTTACGAGCAGTACTTC. Its protein product is CATAPWRFYEQYF.

The chain carries TRBV27 and TRBJ1-2, with a tentative D call TRBD1 (5 bases). V was pared by 2 bases and J by 4 bases, with 11 bases between. The germline gives CDR1 MNHEY, CDR2 SMNVEV (reference sequence). The CDR3 spans 14 residues. DNA of the CDR3: TGTGCCAGCAGTTTAAGGGCGGGGCCCTATGGCTACACCTTC. It specifies CASSLRAGPYGYTF.

The chain links TRBV29-1 to TRBJ2-4; no reliable D call. The CDR3 has 14 amino acids. Germline loops: CDR1 SQVTM, CDR2 ANQGSEA. The V end lost 5 bases, the J end lost 0 bases, and 11 bases lay between the germline ends. The CDR3 coding sequence is TGCAGCGTTAGGTACGGTCTAGCCAAAAACATTCAGTACTTC. Translating it yields CSVRYGLAKNIQYF. The variable domain in full, completed from reference TRBV29-1 and TRBJ2-4, reads SAVISQKPSRDICQRGTSLTIQCQVDSQVTMMFWYRQQPGQSLTLIATANQGSEATYESGFVIDKFPISRPNLTFSTLTVSNMSPEDSSIYLCSVRYGLAKNIQYFGAGTRLSVL.

This clone was recorded once. This sequence joins TRBV19 and TRBJ1-5; 7 nucleotides match TRBD1. V shed 6 bases and J 0 bases; nucleotides not matched to a gene: 8. This CDR3 is 16 amino acids long. CDR1 and CDR2 (germline): LNHDA, SQIVND (reference sequence). CDR3 residues: CASRSGQHHSNQPQHF. CDR3 in DNA: TGTGCCAGTAGATCGGGACAGCACCATAGCAATCAGCCCCAGCATTTT.

The sample holds one count of this clone. This chain links TRBV4-2 with TRBJ1-5, with no clear D. V was clipped by 1 base and J by 5 bases, with 12 bases between them. The length of the CDR3 is 15 residues. The germline V gene encodes CDR1 LGHNA and CDR2 YNFKEQ. The CDR3 protein is CASSQGSQMDQPQHF. CDR3 nucleotide sequence: TGTGCCAGCAGCCAAGGAAGTCAGATGGATCAGCCCCAGCATTTT.

This chain joins TRBV11-3 and TRBJ2-1; maybe TRBD1 (5 bases). Germline V lookup: CDR1 SGHNT, CDR2 YENEEA. V dropped 0 bases and J dropped 6 bases, with 12 bases sitting between them. The CDR3 sequence is 15 residues long. CDR3 nucleotides: TGTGCCAGCAGCTTAGATTTCAGGGAACCCAATGAGCAGTTCTTC. Translated, it gives CASSLDFREPNEQFF.

This chain connects TRBV9 to TRBJ2-1; 8 bases fit TRBD2. With V trimmed by 4 bases and J by 2 bases, 8 bases remained unmatched. From germline, CDR1 is SGDLS and CDR2 YYNGEE. This CDR3 is built from 16 residues. Here the CDR3 reads CASSPKHSGTYNEQFF. CDR3 DNA: TGTGCCAGCAGCCCCAAGCATAGCGGGACCTACAATGAGCAGTTCTTC.

The gene calls are TRBV5-5 and TRBJ1-4, with no clear D. CDR1 SGHKS and CDR2 YYEKEE come from the germline V gene (reference sequence). The CDR3 is 16 amino acids. V dropped 2 bases and J dropped 3 bases, with 14 bases sitting between them. The CDR3 nucleotides read TGTGCCAGCAGCTTCATCATAGCGGCCTCTAATGAAAAACTGTTTTTT. Translated, it gives CASSFIIAASNEKLFF.